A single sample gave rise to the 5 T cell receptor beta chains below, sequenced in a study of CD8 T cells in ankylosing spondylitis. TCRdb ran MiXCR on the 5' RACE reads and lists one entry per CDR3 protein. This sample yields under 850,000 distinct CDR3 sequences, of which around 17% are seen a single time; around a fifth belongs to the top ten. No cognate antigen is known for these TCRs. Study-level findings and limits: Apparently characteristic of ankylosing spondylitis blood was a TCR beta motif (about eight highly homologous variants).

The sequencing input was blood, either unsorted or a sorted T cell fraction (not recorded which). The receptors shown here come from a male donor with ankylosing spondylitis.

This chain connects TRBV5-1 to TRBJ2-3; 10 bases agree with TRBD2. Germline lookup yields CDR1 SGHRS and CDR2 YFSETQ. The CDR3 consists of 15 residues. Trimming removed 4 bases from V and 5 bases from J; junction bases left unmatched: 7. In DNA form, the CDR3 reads TGCGCCAGCAGCCGGACTAGCGGAGCCCAAGATACGCAGTATTTT. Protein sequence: CASSRTSGAQDTQYF.

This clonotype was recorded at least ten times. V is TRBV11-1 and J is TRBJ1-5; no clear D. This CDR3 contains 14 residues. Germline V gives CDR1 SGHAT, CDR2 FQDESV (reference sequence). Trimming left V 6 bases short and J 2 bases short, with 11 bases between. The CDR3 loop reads CASSSGVGNQPQHF. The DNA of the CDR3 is TGTGCCAGCAGTTCAGGAGTTGGCAATCAGCCCCAGCATTTT. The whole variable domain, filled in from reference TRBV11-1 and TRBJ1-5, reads EAEVAQSPRYKITEKSQAVAFWCDPISGHATLYWYRQILGQGPELLVQFQDESVVDDSQLPKDRFSAERLKGVDSTLKIQPAELGDSAMYLCASSSGVGNQPQHFGDGTRLSIL.

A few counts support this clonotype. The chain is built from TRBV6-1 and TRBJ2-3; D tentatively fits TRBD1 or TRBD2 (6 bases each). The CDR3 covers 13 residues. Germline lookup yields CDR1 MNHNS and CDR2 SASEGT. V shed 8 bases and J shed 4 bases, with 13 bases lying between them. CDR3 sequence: CASAYGGADTQYF. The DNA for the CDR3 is TGTGCCAGCGCCTACGGGGGCGCAGATACGCAGTATTTT.

The DNA for the CDR3 is TGTGCCAGCAGCTCAGGGGTCGTCTCCTACGAGCAGTACTTC. Its translation: CASSSGVVSYEQYF. This chain connects TRBV9 to TRBJ2-7; D perhaps matches TRBD1 (6 bases). This CDR3 is 14 amino acids long. Deletions cut 4 bases from V and 0 bases from J, with 11 bases between. Germline V gene lookup returns CDR1 SGDLS and CDR2 YYNGEE.

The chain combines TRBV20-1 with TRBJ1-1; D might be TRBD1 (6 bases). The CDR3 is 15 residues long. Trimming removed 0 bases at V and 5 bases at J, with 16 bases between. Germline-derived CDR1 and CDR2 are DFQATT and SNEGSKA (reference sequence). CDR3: CSARDGSGRGTEAFF. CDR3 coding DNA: TGCAGTGCTAGAGATGGTTCCGGCAGGGGAACTGAAGCTTTCTTT.